The 9 T cell receptor beta chains in this list originate from one sample, sequenced in a study of CD8+CD57+ T cells in acquired aplastic anemia. The template used for profiling TCR beta VDJ and CDR3 was genomic DNA. TCRdb passed the reads through MiXCR, listing each CDR3 protein once. The table shows roughly 180,000 distinct CDR3 sequences, with about three fifths occurring only once. Source material: sorted CD4+, CD8+, or CD8+CD57+ T cells (not recorded which) from PBMCs. The receptors derive from a human donor with severe aplastic anemia or a healthy control (not recorded which).

V is TRBV12-3 or TRBV12-4 and J is TRBJ2-2; TRBD2 might be the D (5 bases). Trimming cost V 7 bases and J 2 bases, with 11 bases left between them. This CDR3 contains 14 residues. This CDR3 reads CASTQSGNTGELFF. The CDR3 DNA is TGTGCCAGCACCCAGAGCGGAAACACCGGGGAGCTGTTTTTT.

The V and J genes are TRBV6-1 and TRBJ2-7, with 8 bases that match TRBD1. The CDR3 spans 14 residues. Germline-derived CDR1 and CDR2 are MNHNS and SASEGT. J lost 2 bases, V lost 1 base, and 1 base had no gene match. The chain's CDR3 is CASSEGTGTYEQYF. CDR3 coding DNA: TGTGCCAGCAGTGAAGGGACAGGGACCTACGAGCAGTACTTC.

About this clonotype itself: No conserved phenylalanine or tryptophan ends this CDR3, so it is likely a read error. The chain is built from TRBV20-1 and TRBJ1-6; no firm D call. Germline CDR1 is DFQATT and CDR2 is SNEGSKA (reference sequence). Trimming left V 0 bases short and J 16 bases short, with 10 bases between. There are 11 residues in the CDR3. As DNA, the CDR3 is TGCAGTGCTAGAGATGGCTCCTCACTCCACCTT. Translation gives CSARDGSSLHL.

The chain links TRBV2 to TRBJ2-3; 11 bases align to TRBD2. Trimming took 6 bases from V and 5 from J; bases not matched to a gene: 4. Germline CDR1 SNHLY, CDR2 FYNNEI. There are 14 residues in the CDR3. As DNA, the CDR3 is TGTGCCAGCAGCCGACTAGCGGGGAGAGATACGCAGTATTTT. It specifies CASSRLAGRDTQYF.

The chain joins TRBV12-3 or TRBV12-4 to TRBJ1-1; D uncertain. Trimming removed 6 bases at V and 1 base at J, with 6 bases between. The length of the CDR3 is 12 residues. Here the CDR3 reads CASSPRNTEAFF. For the CDR3, the DNA is TGTGCCAGCAGCCCACGGAACACTGAAGCTTTCTTT.

For this clonotype: The junction differs from germline at one of its ends, possibly a read error. V gene TRBV7-2 combines with J gene TRBJ1-1; D gene uncertain. CDR1 is SGHTA, CDR2 FQGNSA, per germline. The CDR3 sequence is 15 residues long. CDR3 amino acids: CASSLRWAGNAEAFF. CDR3 nucleotide sequence: TGTGCCAGCAGCTTAAGGTGGGCCGGGAACGCTGAAGCTTTCTTT.

The rearrangement joins TRBV7-3 to TRBJ2-3; 12 bases map to TRBD1. Trimming at V came to 5 bases and at J to 6 bases, leaving 9 bases not matched to a gene. There are 16 residues in the CDR3. CDR1 and CDR2 from the germline V gene are SGHTA and FQGTGA. CDR3 sequence: CASSPGTGGSGDTQYF. The CDR3 nucleotides read TGTGCCAGCAGCCCAGGGACAGGGGGCTCTGGCGATACGCAGTATTTT.

This clonotype appeared once. This sequence joins TRBV5-4 and TRBJ2-7; 8 bases match TRBD1. This CDR3 contains 14 residues. V lost 4 bases to trimming and J lost 5 bases; unmatched junction nucleotides: 8. The V gene's germline CDR1 is SGHNT and CDR2 YYREEE (reference sequence). In nucleotides, the CDR3 is TGTGCCAGCAGCCCCGGACAGGGAATAAACGAGCAGTACTTC. Protein product: CASSPGQGINEQYF.

This clonotype was counted a single time. This chain links TRBV19 with TRBJ2-5; D is possibly TRBD1 (6 bases). This CDR3 region has 15 residues. Per the germline V gene, CDR1 is LNHDA and CDR2 is SQIVND (reference sequence). V lost 3 bases and J lost 4, with 15 bases in between. CDR3 sequence reads: CASSMWGPSGETQYF. The CDR3 bases are TGTGCCAGTAGTATGTGGGGGCCCAGCGGAGAGACCCAGTACTTC.